A single sample gave rise to the 17 T cell receptor beta chains below, sequenced in a study of technical replicates of blood from several donors. The table came from immunoSEQ multiplex PCR; TCRdb's copy has only in-frame clones and leaves some out. The table includes around 53,000 clones, 86% detected once. The sequenced sample was PBMCs. All receptors come from a human donor in good health. Some clones in this sample may be carry-over from other donors' samples.

This clone was detected only a few times. The chain couples TRBV6-7 to TRBJ1-6, with D tentatively TRBD1 (6 bases). TRBV6-7 falls under the ORF class, with uncertain function. Trimming cost V 6 bases and J 15 bases, with 15 bases left between them. CDR3 length equals 12 residues. This CDR3 reads CASSNKLRGLHF. The DNA for the CDR3 is TGTGCCAGCAGCAATAAACTCAGGGGCCTCCACTTT.

V usage is TRBV6-1 and J usage is TRBJ2-5; 10 bases match TRBD1. The germline gives CDR1 MNHNS, CDR2 SASEGT. J was trimmed by 1 base and V by 9 bases; bases with no gene match: 5. This CDR3 region has 14 residues. In DNA, the CDR3 is TGTGCCAGTCAGACAGGGGGCTCCCAAGAGACCCAGTACTTC. This gives the protein CASQTGGSQETQYF.

The chain joins TRBV11-3 to TRBJ2-7; D is undetermined. CDR1 is SGHNT and CDR2 is YENEEA in the germline V gene. There are 14 residues in the CDR3. Trimming shortened V by 1 base and J by 1 base, and 8 bases separated the two germline ends. For the CDR3, the DNA is TGTGCCAGCAGCTTAGGCGGAGCTTCCTACGAGCAGTACTTC. This codes for CASSLGGASYEQYF.

The chain recombines TRBV19 with TRBJ2-1, with a tentative D call TRBD1 (5 bases). Germline V gene data show CDR1 as LNHDA and CDR2 as SQIVND (reference sequence). V was trimmed by 6 bases and J by 1 base, leaving 10 bases between them. The CDR3 has 14 residues. In DNA form, the CDR3 reads TGTGCCAGTAGCTTTAGGGGTTCCTACAATGAGCAGTTCTTC. It is translated as CASSFRGSYNEQFF.

This chain joins TRBV5-4 and TRBJ2-5, with 11 positions matching TRBD2. Per the germline V gene, CDR1 is SGHNT and CDR2 is YYREEE (reference sequence). This CDR3 spans 15 amino acids. The V and J ends lost 3 bases and 9 bases, in that order; junction bases with no gene match: 10. In DNA form, the CDR3 reads TGTGCCAGCAGCTCCGGGACTAGCGGTGGATTTGCCCAGTACTTC. This codes for CASSSGTSGGFAQYF.

This chain joins TRBV10-3 and TRBJ1-2; D perhaps matches TRBD1 (5 bases). In germline, CDR1 is ENHRY, CDR2 SYGVKD. The CDR3 totals 13 residues. V dropped 4 bases and J dropped 5 bases, with 11 bases sitting between them. The CDR3 DNA follows: TGTGCCATCAGTGGGGGGGAAAGGTATGGCTACACCTTC. It yields the protein CAISGGERYGYTF.

The rearrangement links TRBV5-1 to TRBJ2-5, with D maybe TRBD2 (5 bases). The CDR3 totals 15 residues. The V end was cut by 3 bases, the J end by 1 base, with 13 bases between. Germline V gene sequence: CDR1 SGHRS, CDR2 YFSETQ. CDR3 in DNA: TGCGCCAGCAGCTCTCGGCAGGACTCCCAAGAGACCCAGTACTTC. It specifies CASSSRQDSQETQYF.

The V gene is TRBV13, the J gene TRBJ1-2; 10 nucleotides line up with TRBD1. Looked up from germline, CDR1 is PRHDT and CDR2 is FYEKMQ (reference sequence). The junction had 7 bases not matched to a gene; V was cut back by 5 bases and J by 4 bases. This CDR3 spans 15 amino acids. The chain's CDR3 is CASSQDRGQVYGYTF. The CDR3 DNA follows: TGTGCCAGCAGCCAAGACAGGGGGCAAGTCTATGGCTACACCTTC. Full variable domain (missing parts from reference TRBV13 and TRBJ1-2): AAGVIQSPRHLIKEKRETATLKCYPIPRHDTVYWYQQGPGQDPQFLISFYEKMQSDKGSIPDRFSAQQFSDYHSELNMSSLELGDSALYFCASSQDRGQVYGYTFGSGTRLTVV.

This chain links TRBV7-9 with TRBJ1-6; maybe TRBD1 (6 bases). CDR3 size: 13 residues. In germline, CDR1 is SEHNR, CDR2 FQNEAQ (reference sequence). Between the trimmed V and J ends, which lost 4 bases and 7 bases, there was a span of 8 bases. CDR3 loop: CASSSTGNSPLHF. CDR3 nucleotides: TGTGCCAGCAGCTCGACAGGAAATTCACCCCTCCACTTT.

The V gene is TRBV19, the J gene TRBJ1-6; 7 positions match TRBD1. With V trimmed by 6 bases and J by 5 bases, 10 bases remained unmatched. CDR1 and CDR2 (germline): LNHDA, SQIVND (reference sequence). The CDR3 consists of 16 residues. This CDR3 is CASSRYSGTDNSPLHF. The CDR3 region has the DNA TGTGCCAGTAGCCGATACTCCGGGACAGATAATTCACCCCTCCACTTT.

The V gene is TRBV7-2, the J gene TRBJ2-1, with 8 bases identical to TRBD2. The ends lost 1 base at V and 4 bases at J; junction bases unmatched: 12. This CDR3 has 18 residues. Germline CDR1 SGHTA, CDR2 FQGNSA. The CDR3 DNA sequence: TGTGCCAGCAGCTTAGTCCCCAGTAATAGCGGGGCATACAATGAGCAGTTCTTC. Amino acid sequence: CASSLVPSNSGAYNEQFF.

The CDR3 nucleotides read TGCAGCGCATGGGGGGGTAACACTGAAGCTTTCTTT. It yields the protein CSAWGGNTEAFF. V usage is TRBV29-1 and J usage is TRBJ1-1, with a tentative D call TRBD1 (5 bases). Per germline, CDR1 SQVTM and CDR2 ANQGSEA. Trimming took off 7 bases at V and 2 bases at J, with 11 bases between the two ends. This CDR3 spans 12 amino acids.

This rearrangement joins TRBV5-1 to TRBJ1-1; possibly TRBD1 for D (5 bases). The CDR3 loop spans 15 amino acids. With 0 bases removed from V and 0 bases from J, the gap between germline ends came to 9 bases. CDR1 is SGHRS and CDR2 is YFSETQ in the germline V gene. DNA of the CDR3: TGCGCCAGCAGCTTGGAAGGCAGGGTGAACACTGAAGCTTTCTTT. This gives the protein CASSLEGRVNTEAFF.

Remarks on this clone: Compared with germline, one end of the junction differs, possibly owing to a read error. This chain uses TRBV5-1 with TRBJ2-1; 8 bases are a match to TRBD2. Germline V lookup: CDR1 SGHRS, CDR2 YFSETQ. The CDR3 is made up of 15 amino acids. The CDR3 DNA reads as TGCGCCAGCAGTTACCAGGGAGGGGCGCGGGAGGCCTCCCTCTTC. Its translation is CASSYQGGAREASLF. The full variable domain, completed using reference TRBV5-1 and TRBJ2-1, is KAGVTQTPRYLIKTRGQQVTLSCSPISGHRSVSWYQQTPGQGLQFLFEYFSETQRNKGNFPGRFSGRQFSNSRSEMNVSTLELGDSALYLCASSYQGGAREASLFGPGTRLTVL.

The J gene is TRBJ1-1, the V gene TRBV27; 11 positions agree with TRBD1. The CDR3 totals 19 residues. V lost 2 bases to trimming and J lost 1 base; unmatched junction nucleotides: 12. Germline V gene lookup returns CDR1 MNHEY and CDR2 SMNVEV (reference sequence). The CDR3 sequence: CASSLLPYSGTGGNTEAFF. CDR3 nucleotide sequence: TGTGCCAGCAGTTTACTCCCCTACTCCGGGACAGGGGGGAACACTGAAGCTTTCTTT.

The chain has TRBV6-1 and TRBJ2-7; D may be TRBD2 (5 bases). This CDR3 comprises 14 residues. Germline V gives CDR1 MNHNS, CDR2 SASEGT. Trimming shortened V by 6 bases and J by 0 bases, and 12 bases separated the two germline ends. The CDR3 loop is CASRDLSVSYEQYF. CDR3 coding DNA: TGTGCCAGCAGGGACCTTAGCGTCTCCTACGAGCAGTACTTC.

This clone has just one count. The V and J genes are TRBV10-3 and TRBJ2-7; 7 bases fit TRBD1. Germline CDR1 reads ENHRY; CDR2 reads SYGVKD. V dropped 8 bases and J dropped 5; count of bases not matched to a gene: 6. The CDR3 contains 12 residues. The chain's CDR3 is CAIGQVPNEQYF. The CDR3 coding sequence is TGTGCCATCGGACAGGTTCCAAACGAGCAGTACTTC.